A selection of T cell receptor beta chains follows, all from one sample in a study of CXCR3-negative and CXCR3-positive naive CD8 T cells. TCRdb re-called the 5' RACE reads; every CDR3 protein appears as one record, without DNA. This sample's clone table lists about 41,000 distinct CDR3 sequences. Sequenced material: naive CXCR3- CD8+ T cells from blood. These receptors were obtained from a human donor in good health. Some clones in this sample may be carry-over from other donors' samples. CDR3s include the opening cysteine and the closing phenylalanine or tryptophan.

>TRBV7-8|TRBJ1-1
CASSLEGVASTEAFF
>TRBV6-6|TRBJ1-5
CASMAGRGAWSNQPQHF
>TRBV7-3|TRBJ1-1
CASSLMVREVNTEAFF
>TRBV7-3|TRBJ2-3
CASSSGQGLDTQYF
>TRBV7-9|TRBJ2-7
CASSPRGVEQYF
>TRBV23-1|TRBJ1-5
CASSQGAAGGSGGNQPQHF
>TRBV6-4|TRBJ2-5
CASSESAGSNQETQYF
>TRBV5-1|TRBJ2-1
CASSFTGPSSYNEQFF
>TRBV7-7|TRBJ2-1
CASSPDSNEQFF
>TRBV20-1|TRBJ2-4
CSATPVGERYIQYF
>TRBV12-3/TRBV12-4|TRBJ2-2
CASSPGTGELFF
>TRBV6-1|TRBJ1-1
CASSVWITGTANTEAFF
>TRBV29-1|TRBJ2-7
CSVEGGDVPYEQYF
>TRBV29-1|TRBJ2-7
CSVEGETGEEQYF
>TRBV29-1|TRBJ2-7
CSVDLSGTEVYEQYF
>TRBV4-1|TRBJ2-2
CASSQGARANTGELFF
>TRBV29-1|TRBJ2-7
CSVTPGTATYEQYF
>TRBV20-1|TRBJ2-7
CSARGQGLAGGPSYEQYF
>TRBV28|TRBJ2-7
CASSTRGYPYEQYF
>TRBV5-1|TRBJ1-1
CASTDRNTEAFF
>TRBV11-2|TRBJ2-1
CASSSGDGYNEQFF
>TRBV2|TRBJ2-2
CASSEALLTGGTGELFF
>TRBV2|TRBJ2-7
CASSGVTLDRGYEQYF
>TRBV29-1|TRBJ2-7
CSVGQGNEQYF
>TRBV15|TRBJ2-1
CATSRDSMEGEQFF
>TRBV27|TRBJ2-7
CASSPSTTTHEQYF
>TRBV20-1|TRBJ2-4
CSARPRGAEIQYF
>TRBV20-1|TRBJ1-5
CSARDEGEAYSNQPQHF
>TRBV7-9|TRBJ1-1
CASTPATGREAFF
>TRBV5-1|TRBJ2-1
CASSDMVPKAFNREVAYNEQFF
>TRBV12-3/TRBV12-4|TRBJ2-7
CASSLLATDEQYF
>TRBV29-1|TRBJ1-5
CSAWDGDSNQPQHF
>TRBV5-6|TRBJ1-1
CASSFSPTLNTEAFF
>TRBV15|TRBJ1-5
CATSVGPNQPQHF
>TRBV7-8|TRBJ2-7
CASSLAGTRPYEQYF
>TRBV6-4|TRBJ2-3
CASSDSGGSDTQYF
>TRBV7-6|TRBJ2-3
CASSLWAQGAHLGTQYF